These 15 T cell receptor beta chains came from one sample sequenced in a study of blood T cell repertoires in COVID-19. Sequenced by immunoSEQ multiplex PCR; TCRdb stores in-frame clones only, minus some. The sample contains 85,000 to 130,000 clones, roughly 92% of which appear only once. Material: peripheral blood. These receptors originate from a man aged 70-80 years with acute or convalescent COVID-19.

The CDR3 region is CASSPTLNTEAFF. As DNA, the CDR3 is TGTGCCAGCAGCCCGACACTGAACACTGAAGCTTTCTTT. The genes are TRBV27 and TRBJ1-1; no clear D gene. The CDR3 contains 13 residues. Trimming removed 6 bases from V and 0 bases from J, with 8 bases in between. Per the germline V gene, CDR1 is MNHEY and CDR2 is SMNVEV (reference sequence).

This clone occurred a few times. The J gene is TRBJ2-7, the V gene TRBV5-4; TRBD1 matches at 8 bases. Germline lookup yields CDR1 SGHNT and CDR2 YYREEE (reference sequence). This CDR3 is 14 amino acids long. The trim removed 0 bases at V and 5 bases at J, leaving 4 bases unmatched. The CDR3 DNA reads TGTGCCAGCAGCTTGGTGGCAGGGGGCCACGAGCAGTACTTC. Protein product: CASSLVAGGHEQYF.

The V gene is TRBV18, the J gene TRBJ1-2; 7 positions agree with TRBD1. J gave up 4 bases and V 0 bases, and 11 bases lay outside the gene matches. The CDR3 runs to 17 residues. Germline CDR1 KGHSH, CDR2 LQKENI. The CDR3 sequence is CASSPPRARDRFYGYTF. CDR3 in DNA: TGTGCCAGCTCACCACCGAGAGCCCGGGACAGATTCTATGGCTACACCTTC.

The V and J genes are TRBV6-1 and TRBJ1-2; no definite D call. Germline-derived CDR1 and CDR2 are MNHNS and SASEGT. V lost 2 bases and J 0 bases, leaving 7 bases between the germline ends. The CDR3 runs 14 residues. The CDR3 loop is CASSELGANYGYTF. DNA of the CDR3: TGTGCCAGCAGTGAATTAGGAGCTAACTATGGCTACACCTTC.

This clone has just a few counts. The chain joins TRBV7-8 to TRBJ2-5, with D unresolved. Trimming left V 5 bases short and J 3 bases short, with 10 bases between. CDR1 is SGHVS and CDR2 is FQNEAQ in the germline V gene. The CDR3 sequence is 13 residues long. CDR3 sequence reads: CASSPPREETQYF. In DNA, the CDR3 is TGTGCCAGCAGCCCCCCTCGGGAAGAGACCCAGTACTTC.

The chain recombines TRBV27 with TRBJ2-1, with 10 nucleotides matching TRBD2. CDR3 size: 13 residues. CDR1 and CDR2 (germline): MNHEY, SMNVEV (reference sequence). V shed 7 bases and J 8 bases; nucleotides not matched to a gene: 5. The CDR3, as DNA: TGTGCCAGCACCGGACTAGCGGACTATGAGCAGTTCTTC. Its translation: CASTGLADYEQFF.

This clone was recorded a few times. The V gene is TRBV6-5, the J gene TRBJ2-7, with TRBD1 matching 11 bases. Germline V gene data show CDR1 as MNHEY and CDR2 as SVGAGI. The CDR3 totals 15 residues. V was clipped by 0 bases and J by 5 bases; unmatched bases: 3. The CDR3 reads CASSYSGQGAHEQYF. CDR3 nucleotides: TGTGCCAGCAGTTACTCAGGACAGGGGGCCCACGAGCAGTACTTC.

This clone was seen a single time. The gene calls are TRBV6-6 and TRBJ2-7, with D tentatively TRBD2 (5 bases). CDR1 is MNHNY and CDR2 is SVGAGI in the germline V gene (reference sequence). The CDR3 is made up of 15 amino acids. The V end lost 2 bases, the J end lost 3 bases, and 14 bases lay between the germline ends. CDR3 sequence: CASSYAGRTFYEQYF. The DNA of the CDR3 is TGTGCCAGCAGTTACGCGGGCCGAACGTTCTACGAGCAGTACTTC.

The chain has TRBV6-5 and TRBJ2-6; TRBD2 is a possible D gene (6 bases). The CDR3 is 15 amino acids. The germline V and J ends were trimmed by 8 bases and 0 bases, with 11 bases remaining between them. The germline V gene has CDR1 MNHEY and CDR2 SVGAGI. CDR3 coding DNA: TGTGCCAGCCGCGACGGGGGCTCTGGGGCCAACGTCCTGACTTTC. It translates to CASRDGGSGANVLTF.

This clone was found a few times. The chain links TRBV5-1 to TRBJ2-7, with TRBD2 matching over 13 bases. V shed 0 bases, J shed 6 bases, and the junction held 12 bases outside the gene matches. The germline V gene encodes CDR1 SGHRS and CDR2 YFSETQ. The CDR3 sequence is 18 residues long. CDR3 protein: CASSLAGGLAGPLSEQYF. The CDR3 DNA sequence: TGCGCCAGCAGCTTGGCGGGGGGACTAGCGGGACCTCTCTCCGAGCAGTACTTC.

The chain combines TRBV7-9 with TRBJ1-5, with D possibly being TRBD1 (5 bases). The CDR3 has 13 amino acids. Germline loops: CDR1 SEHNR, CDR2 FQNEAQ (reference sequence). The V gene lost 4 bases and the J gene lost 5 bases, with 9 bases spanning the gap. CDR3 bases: TGTGCCAGCAGCTCGCAAGGGGATCAGCCCCAGCATTTT. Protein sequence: CASSSQGDQPQHF.

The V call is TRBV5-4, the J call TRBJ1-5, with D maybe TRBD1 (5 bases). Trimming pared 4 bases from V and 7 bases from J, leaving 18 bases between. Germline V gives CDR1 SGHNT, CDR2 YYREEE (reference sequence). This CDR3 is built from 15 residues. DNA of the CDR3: TGTGCCAGCAGCAACTCCCCCCAAGGGGAACAGCCCCAGCATTTT. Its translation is CASSNSPQGEQPQHF.

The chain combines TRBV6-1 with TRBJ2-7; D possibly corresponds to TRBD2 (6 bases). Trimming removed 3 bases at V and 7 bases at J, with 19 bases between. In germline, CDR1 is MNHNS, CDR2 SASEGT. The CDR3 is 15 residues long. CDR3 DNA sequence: TGTGCCAGCAGTGAGATTAGCGGAGTGATGGGGGAGCAGTACTTC. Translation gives CASSEISGVMGEQYF.

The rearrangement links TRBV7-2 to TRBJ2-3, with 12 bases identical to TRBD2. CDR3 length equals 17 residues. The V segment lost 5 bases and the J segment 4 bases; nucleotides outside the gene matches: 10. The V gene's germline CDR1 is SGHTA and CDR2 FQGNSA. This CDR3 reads CASSPTPLAGGADTQYF. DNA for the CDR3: TGTGCCAGCAGCCCTACTCCACTAGCGGGAGGCGCAGATACGCAGTATTTT.

The CDR3 protein is CASSGPTGEVEAFF. CDR3 coding DNA: TGTGCCAGCAGCGGTCCCACAGGGGAGGTTGAAGCTTTCTTT. The chain combines TRBV2 with TRBJ1-1; TRBD1 agrees at 7 bases. From germline, CDR1 is SNHLY and CDR2 FYNNEI. This CDR3 is 14 amino acids long. Losses at the gene ends were 6 bases for V and 7 bases for J; bases not matched to a gene: 11. The whole variable domain, remainder taken from reference TRBV2 and TRBJ1-1, is EPEVTQTPSHQVTQMGQEVILRCVPISNHLYFYWYRQILGQKVEFLVSFYNNEISEKSEIFDDQFSVERPDGSNFTLKIRSTKLEDSAMYFCASSGPTGEVEAFFGQGTRLTVV.